Listed below are T cell receptor beta chains from one sample, sequenced in a study of T-cell memory formation after mild COVID-19. Each CDR3 protein is one row after TCRdb ran MiXCR on the 5' RACE reads. The table includes hundreds of thousands of distinct CDR3 sequences, approximately 29% detected once. Sequencing was done on a sample of PBMCs or a T cell subset sorted from them (not recorded which). The receptors shown here come from an adult woman who had mild COVID-19 (a few samples of this study predate the infection). Cell type and time point are not known. Each CDR3 is given with its conserved first and last residue. D genes are given only for firm matches. For some rows the clone size is stated as once, few or many, or as a class when expanded; others skip it.

15 TRBJ2-7 . TRBV2 . CASREWDGEAYEQYF TGTGCCAGCAGGGAATGGGACGGTGAGGCCTACGAGCAGTACTTC
16 TRBJ1-2 . TRBV7-3 few CASSLRAGGYLYGYTF TGTGCCAGCAGCTTAAGGGCAGGCGGCTATCTCTATGGCTACACCTTC
15 TRBJ2-2 TRBD2 TRBV5-1 . CASSLGGLDTGELFF TGCGCCAGCAGCCTGGGGGGGTTGGACACCGGGGAGCTGTTTTTT
17 TRBJ1-5 . TRBV7-8 . CASSLGGWAVRDQPQHF TGTGCCAGCAGCTTAGGGGGCTGGGCAGTAAGGGATCAGCCCCAGCATTTT
15 TRBJ2-3 TRBD2 TRBV12-3/TRBV12-4 few CASSFSGGPQDTQYF TGTGCCAGCAGTTTCAGCGGGGGCCCGCAAGATACGCAGTATTTT
13 TRBJ2-5 . TRBV6-2/TRBV6-3 . CASSRSSFGTQYF TGTGCCAGCAGCCGCTCTAGCTTTGGGACCCAGTACTTC
19 TRBJ2-1 TRBD1 TRBV7-9 . CASSDPFKLGQGTSNEQFF TGTGCCAGCAGCGACCCTTTTAAACTGGGACAGGGAACCAGCAATGAGCAGTTCTTC
15 TRBJ2-2 . TRBV11-2 few CASSFGTAVTGELFF TGTGCCAGCAGCTTCGGCACGGCGGTCACCGGGGAGCTGTTTTTT
15 TRBJ1-3 . TRBV12-3/TRBV12-4 . CASGWDVSSGNTLYF TGTGCCAGCGGATGGGACGTGAGCTCTGGAAACACCTTATATTTT
13 TRBJ2-1 . TRBV11-2 . CASSHGGRNEQFF TGTGCCAGCAGCCACGGGGGACGCAATGAGCAGTTCTTC
14 TRBJ1-1 . TRBV6-5 . CASKGIGVRTEAFF TGTGCCAGCAAGGGTATAGGGGTTCGCACTGAAGCTTTCTTT
13 TRBJ2-7 . TRBV30 few CAWTGDTLYEQYF TGTGCCTGGACAGGGGACACTTTATACGAGCAGTACTTC
14 TRBJ2-7 TRBD1 TRBV30 . CAWSTGTGLGEQYF TGTGCCTGGTCAACGGGGACAGGGCTCGGCGAGCAGTACTTC
15 TRBJ1-5 . TRBV23-1 . CASSQSGGWRQPQHF TGCGCCAGCAGTCAATCTGGAGGGTGGCGTCAGCCCCAGCATTTT
15 TRBJ2-5 . TRBV18 . CASSPPSRGGETQYF TGTGCCAGCTCACCACCGTCGAGGGGAGGAGAGACCCAGTACTTC
15 TRBJ2-3 TRBD1 TRBV10-3 few CAISDPGTGTDTQYF TGTGCCATCAGTGACCCTGGGACAGGCACAGATACGCAGTATTTT
17 TRBJ2-3 TRBD2 TRBV9 . CASSVDPAGGGTDTQYF TGTGCCAGCAGCGTAGACCCAGCGGGGGGGGGAACAGATACGCAGTATTTT
16 TRBJ1-1 . TRBV5-1 few CASSLDGQGMNTEAFF TGCGCCAGCAGCTTGGATGGGCAGGGCATGAACACTGAAGCTTTCTTT
14 TRBJ2-1 . TRBV20-1 . CSARPPASRNEQFF TGCAGTGCTAGACCTCCCGCATCCCGCAATGAGCAGTTCTTC
14 TRBJ1-1 . TRBV24-1 once CATSVSGLFPGAFF TGTGCCACCAGTGTGTCAGGGTTGTTTCCGGGAGCTTTCTTT
18 TRBJ2-2 TRBD2 TRBV10-3 . CAISERGLAGEYTGELFF TGTGCCATCAGTGAGCGGGGACTAGCGGGGGAGTACACCGGGGAGCTGTTTTTT
14 TRBJ2-1 TRBD2 TRBV9 . CASSSPGGGDEQFF TGTGCCAGCAGCTCCCCGGGGGGGGGCGATGAGCAGTTCTTC
16 TRBJ2-3 . TRBV7-9 . CASSLRRGRLEDTQYF TGTGCCAGCAGCTTACGTCGGGGGAGGTTGGAAGATACGCAGTATTTT
12 TRBJ1-2 . TRBV6-5 . CASSYSGDGYTF TGTGCCAGCAGTTACTCCGGCGATGGCTACACCTTC
14 TRBJ1-2 TRBD1 TRBV13 few CASSLRTGGAGYTF TGTGCCAGCAGCCTAAGGACAGGGGGGGCTGGCTACACCTTC
13 TRBJ2-1 . TRBV14 few CASSQELSRVQFF TGTGCCAGCAGCCAAGAGCTTAGTCGAGTGCAGTTCTTC
13 TRBJ2-4 . TRBV6-2/TRBV6-3 few CASRSTRGYIQYF TGTGCCAGCAGATCTACTAGGGGTTACATTCAGTACTTC
13 TRBJ1-5 TRBD1 TRBV19 few CASSQGLDQPQHF TGTGCCAGTTCACAGGGGTTAGATCAGCCCCAGCATTTT
16 TRBJ2-3 . TRBV7-9 . CASSPKTGRDTDTQYF TGTGCCAGCAGCCCGAAAACAGGGAGAGACACAGATACGCAGTATTTT
11 TRBJ1-1 . TRBV7-9 few CAGARGTEAFF TGTGCCGGGGCTCGGGGCACTGAAGCTTTCTTT
13 TRBJ1-2 . TRBV12-3/TRBV12-4 few CASSAQQGFGYTF TGTGCCAGCAGTGCCCAACAGGGTTTCGGCTACACCTTC
16 TRBJ1-2 TRBD1 TRBV6-2/TRBV6-3 . CASSYPKQGQGDGYTF TGTGCCAGCAGTTACCCGAAACAGGGACAGGGAGATGGCTACACCTTC
13 TRBJ2-7 . TRBV7-9 . CASSPTGQTEQYF TGTGCCAGCAGCCCCACAGGGCAAACCGAGCAGTACTTC
20 TRBJ2-1 TRBD2 TRBV30 few CAWSFLPGGTSESSYNEQFF TGTGCCTGGAGTTTCCTCCCTGGGGGGACTAGCGAGAGCTCCTACAATGAGCAGTTCTTC
20 TRBJ2-3 . TRBV6-6 . CASSYSIIPTGRRPTDTQYF TGTGCCAGCAGTTACTCGATAATCCCCACGGGCCGGCGACCCACAGATACGCAGTATTTT
11 TRBJ2-1 . TRBV20-1 many CSARLGNEQFF TGCAGTGCTAGACTCGGGAATGAGCAGTTCTTC
14 TRBJ2-7 TRBD2 TRBV5-1 many CASSRGGVSYEQYF TGCGCCAGCAGCCGCGGGGGGGTAAGCTACGAGCAGTACTTC
16 TRBJ2-6 . TRBV6-5 . CASSPRNRVGANVLTF TGTGCCAGCAGCCCCCGAAACAGGGTTGGGGCCAACGTCCTGACTTTC
16 TRBJ1-5 . TRBV7-8 few CASSPRGPLGSQPQHF TGTGCCAGCAGCCCCCGGGGGCCTCTCGGGAGCCAGCCCCAGCATTTT
13 TRBJ2-7 . TRBV2 few CASSPRLGYEQYF TGTGCCAGCAGTCCAAGGTTGGGGTACGAGCAGTACTTC
13 TRBJ1-2 . TRBV25-1 . CASSESGVYGYTF TGTGCCAGCAGTGAATCGGGGGTATATGGCTACACCTTC
16 TRBJ2-7 TRBD2 TRBV7-6 few CASSPETSGGIYEQYF TGTGCCAGCAGCCCCGAGACTAGCGGGGGGATCTACGAGCAGTACTTC